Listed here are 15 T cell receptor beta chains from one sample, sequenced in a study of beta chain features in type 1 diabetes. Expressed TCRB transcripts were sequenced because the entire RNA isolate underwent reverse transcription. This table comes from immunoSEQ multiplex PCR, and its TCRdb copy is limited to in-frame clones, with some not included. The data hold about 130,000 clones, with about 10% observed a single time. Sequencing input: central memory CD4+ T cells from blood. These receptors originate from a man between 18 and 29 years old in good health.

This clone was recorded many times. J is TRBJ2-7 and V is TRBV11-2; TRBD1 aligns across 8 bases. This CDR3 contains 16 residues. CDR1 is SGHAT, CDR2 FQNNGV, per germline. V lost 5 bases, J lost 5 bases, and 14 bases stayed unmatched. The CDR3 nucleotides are TGTGCCAGCAGCCGCACCGGGACAGGCGTTAGCCACGAGCAGTACTTC. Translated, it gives CASSRTGTGVSHEQYF.

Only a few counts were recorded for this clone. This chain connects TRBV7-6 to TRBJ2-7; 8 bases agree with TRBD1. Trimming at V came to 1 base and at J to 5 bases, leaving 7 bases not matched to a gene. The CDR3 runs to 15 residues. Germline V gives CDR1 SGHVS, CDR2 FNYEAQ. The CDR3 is CASSLEDRETHEQYF. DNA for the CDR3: TGTGCCAGCAGCTTAGAGGACAGGGAAACCCACGAGCAGTACTTC.

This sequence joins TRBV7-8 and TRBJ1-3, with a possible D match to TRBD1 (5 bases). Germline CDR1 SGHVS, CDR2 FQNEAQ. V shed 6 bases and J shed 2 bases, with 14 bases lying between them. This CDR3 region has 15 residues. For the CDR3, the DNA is TGTGCCAGCAGTTTGACAGTGACGGCTGGAAACACCATATATTTT. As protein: CASSLTVTAGNTIYF.

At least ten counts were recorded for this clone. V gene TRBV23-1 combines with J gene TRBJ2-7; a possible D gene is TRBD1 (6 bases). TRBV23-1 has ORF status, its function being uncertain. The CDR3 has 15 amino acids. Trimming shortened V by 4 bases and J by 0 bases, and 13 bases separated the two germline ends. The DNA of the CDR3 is TGCGCCAGCAGTCCCCAAGACAGGAGCTCCTACGAGCAGTACTTC. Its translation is CASSPQDRSSYEQYF.

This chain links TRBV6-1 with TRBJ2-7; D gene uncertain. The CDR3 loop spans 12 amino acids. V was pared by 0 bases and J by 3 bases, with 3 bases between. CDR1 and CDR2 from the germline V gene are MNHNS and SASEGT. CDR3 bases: TGTGCCAGCAGTGAAGCCAGCTACGAGCAGTACTTC. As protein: CASSEASYEQYF.

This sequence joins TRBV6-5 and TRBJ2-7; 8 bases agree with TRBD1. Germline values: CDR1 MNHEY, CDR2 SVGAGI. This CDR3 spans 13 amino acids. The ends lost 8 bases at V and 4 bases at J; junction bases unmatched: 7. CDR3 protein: CASARTGRYEQYF. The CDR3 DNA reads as TGTGCCAGCGCCAGGACAGGGCGGTACGAGCAGTACTTC.

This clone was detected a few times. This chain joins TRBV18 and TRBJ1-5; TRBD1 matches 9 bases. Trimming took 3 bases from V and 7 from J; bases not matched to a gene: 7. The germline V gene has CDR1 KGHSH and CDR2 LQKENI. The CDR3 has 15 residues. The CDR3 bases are TGTGCCAGCTCACCGGGTGGGACAGGGTTACAGCCCCAGCATTTT. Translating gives CASSPGGTGLQPQHF. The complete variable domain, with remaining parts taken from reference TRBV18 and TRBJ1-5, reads NAGVMQNPRHLVRRRGQEARLRCSPMKGHSHVYWYRQLPEEGLKFMVYLQKENIIDESGMPKERFSAEFPKEGPSILRIQQVVRGDSAAYFCASSPGGTGLQPQHFGDGTRLSIL.

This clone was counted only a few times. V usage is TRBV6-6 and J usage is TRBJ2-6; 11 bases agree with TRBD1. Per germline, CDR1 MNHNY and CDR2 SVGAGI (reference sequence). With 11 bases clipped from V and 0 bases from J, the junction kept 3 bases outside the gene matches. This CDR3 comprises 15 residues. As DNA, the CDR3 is TGTGCCGCGGGACAGGGGGTCTCTGGGGCCAACGTCCTGACTTTC. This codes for CAAGQGVSGANVLTF.

CDR3 protein: CASSRLPQDTQYF. The CDR3, as DNA: TGTGCCAGCAGCCGACTACCACAAGATACGCAGTATTTT. The chain has TRBV6-4 and TRBJ2-3, with a weak D call TRBD2 (5 bases). The CDR3 is made up of 13 amino acids. Germline V gene data show CDR1 as MRHNA and CDR2 as SNTAGT. V lost 6 bases, J lost 5 bases, and 12 bases lay in between.

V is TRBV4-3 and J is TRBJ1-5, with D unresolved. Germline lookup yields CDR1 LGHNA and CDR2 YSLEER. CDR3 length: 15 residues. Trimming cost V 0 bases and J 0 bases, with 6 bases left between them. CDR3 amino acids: CASSQDISSNQPQHF. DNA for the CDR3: TGCGCCAGCAGCCAAGATATCAGTAGCAATCAGCCCCAGCATTTT.

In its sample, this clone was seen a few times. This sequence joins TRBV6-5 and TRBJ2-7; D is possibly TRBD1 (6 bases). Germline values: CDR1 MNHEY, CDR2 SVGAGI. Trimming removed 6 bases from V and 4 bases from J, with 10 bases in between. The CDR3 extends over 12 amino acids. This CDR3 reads CASSQDSYEQYF. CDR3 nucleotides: TGTGCCAGCAGCCAGGACAGTTACGAGCAGTACTTC.

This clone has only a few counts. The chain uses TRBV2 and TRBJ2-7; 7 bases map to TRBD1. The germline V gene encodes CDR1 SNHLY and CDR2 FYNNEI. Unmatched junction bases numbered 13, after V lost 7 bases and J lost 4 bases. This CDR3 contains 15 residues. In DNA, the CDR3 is TGTGCCAGCACCCTTAGACAGGGAGCCACTTACGAGCAGTACTTC. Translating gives CASTLRQGATYEQYF.

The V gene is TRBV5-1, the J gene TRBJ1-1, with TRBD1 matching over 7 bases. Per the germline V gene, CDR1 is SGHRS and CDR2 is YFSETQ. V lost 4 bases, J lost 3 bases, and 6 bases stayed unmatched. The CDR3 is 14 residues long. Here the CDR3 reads CASSGGTAYTEAFF. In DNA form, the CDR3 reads TGCGCCAGCAGCGGGGGGACAGCTTACACTGAAGCTTTCTTT.

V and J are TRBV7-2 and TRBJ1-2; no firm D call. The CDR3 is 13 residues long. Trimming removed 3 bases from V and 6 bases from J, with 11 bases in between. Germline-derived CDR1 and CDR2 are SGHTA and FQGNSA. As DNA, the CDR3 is TGTGCCAGCAGCTTGGAGCTGGCAGATGGCTACACCTTC. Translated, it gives CASSLELADGYTF.

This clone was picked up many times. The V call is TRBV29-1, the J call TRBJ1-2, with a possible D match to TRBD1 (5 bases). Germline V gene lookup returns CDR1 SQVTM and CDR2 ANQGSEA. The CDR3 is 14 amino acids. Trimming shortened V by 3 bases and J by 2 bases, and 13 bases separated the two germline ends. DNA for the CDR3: TGCAGCGTTGATATTGGCGCAGGGAACTATGGCTACACCTTC. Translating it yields CSVDIGAGNYGYTF.